The 22 T cell receptor beta chains below were found in one sample sequenced in a study of OX40 agonist ivuxolimab in advanced cancers. Repertoires were generated with immunoSEQ multiplex PCR, while TCRdb's copy carries only in-frame clones and drops some. The table includes around 71,000 clones, roughly nine tenths detected once. This specimen consisted of CD4+ or CD8+ T cells sorted from blood, obtained in a trial of the OX40 agonist ivuxolimab. All receptors come from an adult with an advanced solid tumor such as melanoma, head and neck, liver or kidney cancer.

This clone was detected only a few times. This sequence joins TRBV27 and TRBJ2-7, with 9 bases that match TRBD1. Germline-derived CDR1 and CDR2 are MNHEY and SMNVEV (reference sequence). This CDR3 is built from 15 residues. V shed 2 bases, J shed 3 bases, and the junction held 5 bases outside the gene matches. In nucleotides, the CDR3 is TGTGCCAGCAGTTTAAGAGGGACAGGGAGCTACGAGCAGTACTTC. It is translated as CASSLRGTGSYEQYF.

This clone came up once. The chain is built from TRBV6-1 and TRBJ1-4; possible D gene TRBD1, 6 bases. Looked up from germline, CDR1 is MNHNS and CDR2 is SASEGT. Trimming stripped 3 bases from V and 7 bases from J, with 12 bases between. The CDR3 is 14 residues long. CDR3 protein: CASSEAGAAEKLFF. As DNA, the CDR3 is TGTGCCAGCAGTGAGGCAGGGGCCGCTGAAAAACTGTTTTTT.

This chain connects TRBV4-2 to TRBJ2-2; TRBD2 matches 16 bases. There are 19 residues in the CDR3. CDR1 is LGHNA, CDR2 YNFKEQ, per germline. With 2 bases clipped from V and 4 bases from J, the junction kept 7 bases outside the gene matches. CDR3 in DNA: TGTGCCAGCAGCCAATTGGGACTAGCGGGAGGGCAGGGCACCGGGGAGCTGTTTTTT. This encodes CASSQLGLAGGQGTGELFF.

The chain couples TRBV6-6 to TRBJ2-7; no firm D call. Per the germline V gene, CDR1 is MNHNY and CDR2 is SVGAGI (reference sequence). The CDR3 is 11 amino acids. V gave up 6 bases and J gave up 3 bases, with 6 bases separating them. CDR3 nucleotides: TGTGCCAGCAGCTTCGACTACGAGCAGTACTTC. It yields the protein CASSFDYEQYF.

This chain joins TRBV21-1 and TRBJ2-1; the DNA was not used to check the table's D call, TRBD2. TRBV21-1 is classified as a pseudogene. The CDR3 has 14 residues. The CDR3 here is CASSKVLSGREQFF. The DNA for the CDR3 is TGTGCCAGCAGCAAAGTTCTCAGCGGGAGGGAGCAGTTCTTC.

This clone was observed a handful of times. The chain carries TRBV29-1 and TRBJ1-5, with unresolved D. The CDR3 covers 8 residues. Per germline, CDR1 SQVTM and CDR2 ANQGSEA. V was pared by 6 bases and J by 9 bases, with 3 bases between. CDR3 nucleotide sequence: TGCAGCGTGTCGCCCCAGCATTTT. Its translation: CSVSPQHF. Full variable domain (remainder filled in from reference TRBV29-1 and TRBJ1-5): SAVISQKPSRDICQRGTSLTIQCQVDSQVTMMFWYRQQPGQSLTLIATANQGSEATYESGFVIDKFPISRPNLTFSTLTVSNMSPEDSSIYLCSVSPQHFGDGTRLSIL.

The V call is TRBV19, the J call TRBJ1-1; 9 bases map to TRBD1. Germline assignment: CDR1 LNHDA and CDR2 SQIVND (reference sequence). The CDR3 runs 17 residues. J was trimmed by 1 base and V by 5 bases; bases with no gene match: 11. CDR3 in amino acids: CASSPLYRGRGNTEAFF. CDR3 nucleotide sequence: TGTGCCAGTAGTCCATTATACAGGGGGCGCGGGAACACTGAAGCTTTCTTT.

The chain carries TRBV7-3 and TRBJ2-2, with no clear D. The V and J ends lost 2 bases and 7 bases respectively, with 11 bases between them. The CDR3 is 14 residues long. Germline V gene lookup returns CDR1 SGHTA and CDR2 FQGTGA. This CDR3 reads CASSLVSNGGELFF. The CDR3 coding sequence is TGTGCCAGCAGCTTAGTTTCCAACGGCGGGGAGCTGTTTTTT.

The chain combines TRBV5-4 with TRBJ2-7; 16 bases are shared with TRBD2. The V gene's germline CDR1 is SGHNT and CDR2 YYREEE (reference sequence). V dropped 3 bases and J dropped 6; count of bases not matched to a gene: 9. The CDR3 has 17 residues. The DNA of the CDR3 is TGTGCCAGCAGCTCAGGGGGGACTAGCGGGAGGGTGGGCGAGCAGTACTTC. The encoded protein is CASSSGGTSGRVGEQYF.

This clone was picked up one time. The chain employs TRBV9 and TRBJ2-1, with 8 positions matching TRBD2. The CDR3 runs 16 residues. Germline V gene data show CDR1 as SGDLS and CDR2 as YYNGEE. The ends lost 0 bases at V and 10 bases at J; junction bases unmatched: 12. CDR3 coding DNA: TGTGCCAGCAGCGTAGGGTTACTAGCGGAAGGGGTAGAGCAGTTCTTC. Translated, it gives CASSVGLLAEGVEQFF.

The chain employs TRBV10-2 and TRBJ2-7; D may be TRBD2 (6 bases). This CDR3 contains 15 residues. Germline values: CDR1 WSHSY, CDR2 SAAADI. V was pared by 2 bases and J by 3 bases, with 14 bases between. The CDR3: CASSEQYGRGYEQYF. The CDR3 DNA reads TGCGCCAGCAGTGAGCAATACGGGAGAGGCTACGAGCAGTACTTC.

This chain joins TRBV7-6 and TRBJ2-1, with D tentatively TRBD2 (6 bases). The CDR3 consists of 12 residues. The germline gives CDR1 SGHVS, CDR2 FNYEAQ. The V gene lost 6 bases and the J gene lost 9 bases, with 12 bases spanning the gap. CDR3 loop: CASSWGGAEQFF. The CDR3, as DNA: TGTGCCAGCAGTTGGGGAGGTGCTGAGCAGTTCTTC.

The chain links TRBV6-5 to TRBJ2-7; D uncertain. The CDR3 is 15 residues long. Trimming took 2 bases from V and 0 from J, leaving 11 bases between them. Germline V CDR1 and CDR2: MNHEY, SVGAGI. The DNA of the CDR3 is TGTGCCAGCAGTTACAAGGGCAGGAGCTCCTACGAGCAGTACTTC. It translates to CASSYKGRSSYEQYF.

The J gene is TRBJ2-1, the V gene TRBV5-1; weak D call: TRBD2 (6 bases). Deletions cut 4 bases from V and 10 bases from J, with 21 bases between. There are 15 residues in the CDR3. In germline, CDR1 is SGHRS, CDR2 YFSETQ. The DNA of the CDR3 is TGCGCCAGCAGCCGGGACTCAAATGGACTATGGGAGCAGTTCTTC. This encodes CASSRDSNGLWEQFF.

This clone was observed a single time. The V and J genes are TRBV6-6 and TRBJ2-7; D is ambiguous. This CDR3 is built from 14 residues. V shed 7 bases and J shed 7 bases, with 20 bases lying between them. The V gene's germline CDR1 is MNHNY and CDR2 SVGAGI (reference sequence). The CDR3 nucleotides read TGTGCCAGCACCCTTACGTGGGAAGGAGAGGAGCAGTACTTC. Residues: CASTLTWEGEEQYF.

The chain employs TRBV30 and TRBJ1-1; D not certain. This CDR3 comprises 13 residues. The germline CDR1 and CDR2 sequences are GTSNPN and SVGIG (reference sequence). V lost 0 bases to trimming and J lost 10 bases, with 15 bases between them. The CDR3 sequence: CAWSVPAPAGAFF. CDR3 DNA: TGTGCCTGGAGTGTACCGGCACCCGCGGGAGCTTTCTTT.

The chain has TRBV7-2 and TRBJ2-3, with 9 positions matching TRBD2. Germline CDR1 reads SGHTA; CDR2 reads FQGNSA. With V trimmed by 1 base and J by 4 bases, 3 bases remained unmatched. The CDR3 is 15 amino acids. CDR3 loop: CASSLGSGRSDTQYF. CDR3 coding DNA: TGTGCCAGCAGCTTAGGTAGCGGGAGATCAGATACGCAGTATTTT.

CDR3 bases: TGTGCCAGCAGACTAGCGGGAGCGGGTGAGCAGTTCTTC. Translated: CASRLAGAGEQFF. The chain has TRBV6-1 and TRBJ2-1; 11 bases match TRBD2. Germline V gene data show CDR1 as MNHNS and CDR2 as SASEGT. The CDR3 totals 13 residues. Trimming at V came to 6 bases and at J to 9 bases, leaving 4 bases not matched to a gene.

This chain links TRBV7-3 with TRBJ2-1; 7 bases are a match to TRBD1. Trimming at V came to 5 bases and at J to 6 bases, leaving 7 bases not matched to a gene. This CDR3 region has 14 residues. Germline-derived CDR1 and CDR2 are SGHTA and FQGTGA. The CDR3 region has the DNA TGTGCCAGCAGCCGGGACAGCCTTTCCAATGAGCAGTTCTTC. Encoded protein: CASSRDSLSNEQFF.

The rearrangement joins TRBV20-1 to TRBJ2-5; D ambiguous. The CDR3 totals 11 residues. Germline V CDR1 and CDR2: DFQATT, SNEGSKA (reference sequence). Between the trimmed V and J ends, which lost 6 bases and 4 bases, there was a span of 9 bases. The CDR3 DNA sequence: TGCAGTGCCCAAAACGGAGAGACCCAGTACTTC. Protein sequence: CSAQNGETQYF.

This chain links TRBV7-2 with TRBJ2-3; maybe TRBD2 (5 bases). The CDR3 is 14 residues long. Trimming pared 0 bases from V and 4 bases from J, leaving 8 bases between. Germline-derived CDR1 and CDR2 are SGHTA and FQGNSA. The CDR3 sequence: CASSLAGEADTQYF. CDR3 in DNA: TGTGCCAGCAGCTTAGCGGGAGAAGCAGATACGCAGTATTTT.

This clone was seen more than once but under ten times. This chain links TRBV5-5 with TRBJ1-4; TRBD1 is a possible D gene (6 bases). Germline CDR1 SGHKS, CDR2 YYEKEE (reference sequence). V lost 4 bases to trimming and J lost 6 bases, with 13 bases between them. This CDR3 spans 14 amino acids. The chain's CDR3 is CASSPAGADEKLFF. In DNA form, the CDR3 reads TGTGCCAGCAGCCCTGCGGGGGCCGATGAAAAACTGTTTTTT.